Each of the 3 T cell receptor beta chains below was sequenced from the same sample in a study of CD4 T cells in relation to SARS-CoV-2 and coronaviruses. These receptors have no known antigen. Profiling relied on immunoSEQ multiplex PCR, and the TCRdb table lists in-frame clones only, not all of them. Among approximately 25,000 clones listed, 76% were seen once. Before the COVID-19 pandemic, during about 2011-2019, CD4+ T cells were taken from unexposed donors. After roughly 9 days of culture, CD4+ T cells were isolated. Sequences were obtained from CD4+ T cells from PBMCs, cultured in vitro. These receptors were taken from a human donor in good health.

This clone was counted between two and nine times. The gene calls are TRBV5-7 and TRBJ2-5, with TRBD1 matching 7 bases. TRBV5-7 is an open reading frame, and its role is uncertain. V dropped 0 bases and J dropped 5; count of bases not matched to a gene: 10. This CDR3 is built from 16 residues. For the CDR3, the DNA is TGTGCCAGCAGCTTGGGGACAGGCCCGATTGGGGAGACCCAGTACTTC. It encodes CASSLGTGPIGETQYF.

This clone was picked up one time. The chain recombines TRBV5-1 with TRBJ2-5; 7 positions agree with TRBD1. Looked up from germline, CDR1 is SGHRS and CDR2 is YFSETQ. J lost 3 bases, V lost 5 bases, and 7 bases had no gene match. The CDR3 extends over 14 amino acids. CDR3 protein: CASRRTGTEETQYF. The CDR3 DNA follows: TGCGCCAGCAGACGAACCGGGACAGAAGAGACCCAGTACTTC.

This chain joins TRBV9 and TRBJ2-1; perhaps D is TRBD1 or TRBD2 (5 bases each). CDR1 SGDLS and CDR2 YYNGEE come from the germline V gene. V was cut by 0 bases and J by 4 bases, with 11 bases left in between. This CDR3 has 15 amino acids. CDR3 nucleotides: TGTGCCAGCAGCGTAGAGGGACGTCGATACAATGAGCAGTTCTTC. Translation gives CASSVEGRRYNEQFF.